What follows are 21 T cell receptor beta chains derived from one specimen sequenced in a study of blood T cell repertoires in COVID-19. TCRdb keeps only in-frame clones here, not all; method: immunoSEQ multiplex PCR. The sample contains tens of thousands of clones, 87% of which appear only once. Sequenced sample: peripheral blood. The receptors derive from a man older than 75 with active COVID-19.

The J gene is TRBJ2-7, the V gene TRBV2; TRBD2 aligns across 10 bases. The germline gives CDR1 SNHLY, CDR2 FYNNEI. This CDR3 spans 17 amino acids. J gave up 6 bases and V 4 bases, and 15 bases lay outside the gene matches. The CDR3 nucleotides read TGTGCCAGCAGTGTAGAACTAGCGGGGTCCCTCGGGTCCGAGCAGTACTTC. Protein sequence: CASSVELAGSLGSEQYF.

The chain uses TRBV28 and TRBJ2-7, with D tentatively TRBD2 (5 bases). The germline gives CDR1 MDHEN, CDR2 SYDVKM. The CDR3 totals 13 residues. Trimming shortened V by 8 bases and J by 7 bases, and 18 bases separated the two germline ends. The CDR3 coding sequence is TGTGCCAGCGATGTGAATGGGAGAGGGGAGCAGTACTTC. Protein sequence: CASDVNGRGEQYF.

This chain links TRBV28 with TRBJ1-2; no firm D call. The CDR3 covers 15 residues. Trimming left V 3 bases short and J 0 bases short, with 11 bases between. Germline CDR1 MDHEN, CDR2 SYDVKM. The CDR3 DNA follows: TGTGCCAGCAGTTTTAGCCTCCCTGCTAACTATGGCTACACCTTC. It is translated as CASSFSLPANYGYTF.

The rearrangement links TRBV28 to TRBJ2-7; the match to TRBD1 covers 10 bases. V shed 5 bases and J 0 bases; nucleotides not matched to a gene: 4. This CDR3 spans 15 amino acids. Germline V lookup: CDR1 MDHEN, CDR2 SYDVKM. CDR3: CASSPGTGASYEQYF. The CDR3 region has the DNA TGTGCCAGCAGTCCCGGGACAGGGGCCTCCTACGAGCAGTACTTC.

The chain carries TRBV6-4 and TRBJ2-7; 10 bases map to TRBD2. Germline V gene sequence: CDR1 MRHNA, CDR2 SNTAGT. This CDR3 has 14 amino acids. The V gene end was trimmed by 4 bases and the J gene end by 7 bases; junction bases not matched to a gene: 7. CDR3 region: CASSGASGSREQYF. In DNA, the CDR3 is TGTGCCAGCAGTGGCGCTAGCGGGAGTCGGGAGCAGTACTTC.

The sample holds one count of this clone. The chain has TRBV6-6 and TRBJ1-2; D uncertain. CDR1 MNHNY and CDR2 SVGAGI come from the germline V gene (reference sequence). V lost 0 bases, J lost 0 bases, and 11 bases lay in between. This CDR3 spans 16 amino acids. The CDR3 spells CASSYSWTQANYGYTF. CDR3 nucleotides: TGTGCCAGCAGTTACTCCTGGACTCAAGCTAACTATGGCTACACCTTC.

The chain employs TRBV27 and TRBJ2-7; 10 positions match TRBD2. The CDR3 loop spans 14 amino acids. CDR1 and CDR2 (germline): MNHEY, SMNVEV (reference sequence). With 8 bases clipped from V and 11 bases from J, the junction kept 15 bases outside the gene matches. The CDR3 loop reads CASRGGLAGAEEYF. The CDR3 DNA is TGTGCCAGCCGGGGGGGGCTAGCGGGAGCTGAGGAGTACTTC.

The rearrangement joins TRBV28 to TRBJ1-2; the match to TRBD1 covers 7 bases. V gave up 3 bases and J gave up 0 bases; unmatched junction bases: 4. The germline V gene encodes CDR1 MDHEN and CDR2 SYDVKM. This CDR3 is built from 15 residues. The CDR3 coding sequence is TGTGCCAGCAGTTTCGGTGACAGGGCTAACTATGGCTACACCTTC. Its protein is CASSFGDRANYGYTF.

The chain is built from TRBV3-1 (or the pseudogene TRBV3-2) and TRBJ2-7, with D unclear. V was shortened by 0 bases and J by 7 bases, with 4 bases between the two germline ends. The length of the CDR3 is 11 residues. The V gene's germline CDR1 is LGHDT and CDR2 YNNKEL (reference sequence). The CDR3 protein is CASSQEREQYF. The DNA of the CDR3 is TGTGCCAGCAGCCAAGAGCGGGAGCAGTACTTC.

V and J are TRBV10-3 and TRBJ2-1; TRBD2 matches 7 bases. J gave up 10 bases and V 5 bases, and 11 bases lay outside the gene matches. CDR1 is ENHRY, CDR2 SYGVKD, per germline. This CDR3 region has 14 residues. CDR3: CAISPGGGGLEQFF. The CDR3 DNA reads TGTGCCATCAGTCCTGGCGGGGGTGGGTTAGAGCAGTTCTTC.

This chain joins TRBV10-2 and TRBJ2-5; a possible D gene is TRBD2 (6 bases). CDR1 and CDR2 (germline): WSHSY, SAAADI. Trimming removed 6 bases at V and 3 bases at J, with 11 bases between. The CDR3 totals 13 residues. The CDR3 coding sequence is TGCGCCAGCAGGCGGGGCGTAAAAGAGACCCAGTACTTC. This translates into CASRRGVKETQYF.

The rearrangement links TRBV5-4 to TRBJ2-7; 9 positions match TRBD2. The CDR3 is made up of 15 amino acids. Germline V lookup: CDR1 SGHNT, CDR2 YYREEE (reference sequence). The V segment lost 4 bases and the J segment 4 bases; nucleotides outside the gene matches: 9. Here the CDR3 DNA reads TGTGCCAGCAGCCGAAGGGGGACTAGCCCTTACGAGCAGTACTTC. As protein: CASSRRGTSPYEQYF.

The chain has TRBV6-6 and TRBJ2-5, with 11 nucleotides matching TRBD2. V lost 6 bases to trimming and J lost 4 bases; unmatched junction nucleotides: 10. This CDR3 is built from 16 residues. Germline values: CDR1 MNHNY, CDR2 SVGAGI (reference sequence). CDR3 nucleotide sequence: TGTGCCAGCAGACGAAGCGGGACTAGCGGAGGAGAGACCCAGTACTTC. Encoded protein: CASRRSGTSGGETQYF.

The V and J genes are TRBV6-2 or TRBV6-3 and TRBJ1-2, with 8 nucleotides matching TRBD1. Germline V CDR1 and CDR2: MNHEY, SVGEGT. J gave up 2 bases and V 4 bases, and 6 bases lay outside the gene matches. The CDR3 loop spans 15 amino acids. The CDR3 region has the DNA TGTGCCAGCAGTTCCACAGGGGGAAAAAACTATGGCTACACCTTC. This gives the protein CASSSTGGKNYGYTF.

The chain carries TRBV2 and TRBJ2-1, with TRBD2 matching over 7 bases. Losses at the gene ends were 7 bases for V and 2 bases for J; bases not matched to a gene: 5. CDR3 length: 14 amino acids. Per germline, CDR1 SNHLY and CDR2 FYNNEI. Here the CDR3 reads CASTREAAYNEQFF. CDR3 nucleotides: TGTGCCAGCACCCGGGAGGCGGCCTACAATGAGCAGTTCTTC.

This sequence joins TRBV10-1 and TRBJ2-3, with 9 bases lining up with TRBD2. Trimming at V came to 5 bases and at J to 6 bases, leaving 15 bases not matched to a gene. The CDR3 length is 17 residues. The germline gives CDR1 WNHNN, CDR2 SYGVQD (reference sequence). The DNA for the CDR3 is TGCGCCAGCAGTAGTAGCGGGAGACCTCCAGCTCCGGATACGCAGTATTTT. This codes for CASSSSGRPPAPDTQYF.

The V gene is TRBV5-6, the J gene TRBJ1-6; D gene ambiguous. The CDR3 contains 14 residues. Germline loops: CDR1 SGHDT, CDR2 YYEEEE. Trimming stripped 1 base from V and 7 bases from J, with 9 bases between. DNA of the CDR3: TGTGCCAGCAGCTTGAACCAGTTGAATTCACCCCTCCACTTT. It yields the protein CASSLNQLNSPLHF.

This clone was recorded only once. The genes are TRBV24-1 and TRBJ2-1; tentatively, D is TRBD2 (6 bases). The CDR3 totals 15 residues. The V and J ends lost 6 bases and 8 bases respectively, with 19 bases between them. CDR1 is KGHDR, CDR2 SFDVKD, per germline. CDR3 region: CATSSVSGAGDEQFF. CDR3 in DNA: TGTGCCACCAGTAGCGTTAGCGGAGCCGGGGATGAGCAGTTCTTC.

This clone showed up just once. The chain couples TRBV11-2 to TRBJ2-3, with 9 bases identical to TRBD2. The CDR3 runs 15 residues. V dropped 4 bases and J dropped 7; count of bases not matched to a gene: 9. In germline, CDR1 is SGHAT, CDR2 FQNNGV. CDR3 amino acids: CASSSGLADRYTQYF. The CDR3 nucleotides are TGTGCCAGCAGCTCGGGACTAGCCGACCGATATACGCAGTATTTT.

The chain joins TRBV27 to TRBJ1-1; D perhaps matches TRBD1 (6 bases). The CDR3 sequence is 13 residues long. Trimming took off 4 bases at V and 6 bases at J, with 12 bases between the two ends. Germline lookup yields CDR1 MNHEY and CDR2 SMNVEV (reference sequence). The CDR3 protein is CASSYRGAAEAFF. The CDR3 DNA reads TGTGCCAGCAGTTATCGGGGGGCAGCTGAAGCTTTCTTT.

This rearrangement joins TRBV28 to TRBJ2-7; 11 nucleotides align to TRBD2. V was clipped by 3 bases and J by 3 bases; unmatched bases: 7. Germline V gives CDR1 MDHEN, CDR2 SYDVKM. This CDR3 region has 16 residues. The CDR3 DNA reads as TGTGCCAGCAGTTTCCGAACTAGCGGGAGTTTCTACGAGCAGTACTTC. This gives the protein CASSFRTSGSFYEQYF.